A single sample gave rise to the 24 T cell receptor beta chains below, sequenced in a study of cytomegalovirus exposure and HLA in healthy donors. PCR primers comprised 60 Vbeta and 13 Jbeta primers. Generated by immunoSEQ multiplex PCR, the TCRdb table keeps only in-frame clones and is missing some. This sample carries about 170,000 clones, 75% to 80% of them seen once, and the ten largest clones take just under 1%. The specimen sequenced was PBMCs. Every receptor here comes from a woman between 50 and 59 years old in good health and CMV-seropositive.

The chain joins TRBV6-5 to TRBJ2-7; tentative D call: TRBD2 (5 bases). Trimming left V 6 bases short and J 3 bases short, with 15 bases between. The CDR3 runs to 14 residues. CDR1 MNHEY and CDR2 SVGAGI come from the germline V gene. The CDR3: CASRDLGRRYEQYF. CDR3 nucleotide sequence: TGTGCCAGCAGAGATCTGGGGAGACGCTACGAGCAGTACTTC.

The chain's CDR3 is CASSADRYRVTEAFF. CDR3 in DNA: TGTGCCAGCAGTGCCGACCGATACAGGGTTACTGAAGCTTTCTTT. J is TRBJ1-1 and V is TRBV6-1; TRBD1 might be the D (6 bases). Germline V gene sequence: CDR1 MNHNS, CDR2 SASEGT. Trimming removed 4 bases from V and 5 bases from J, with 17 bases in between. The CDR3 spans 15 residues.

The chain combines TRBV5-4 with TRBJ2-3; a possible D gene is TRBD1 (5 bases). This CDR3 is built from 14 residues. CDR1 is SGHNT, CDR2 YYREEE, per germline (reference sequence). V lost 1 base, J lost 6 bases, and 12 bases lay in between. This CDR3 is CASSLTKGMDTQYF. The CDR3 DNA is TGTGCCAGCAGCTTGACTAAGGGGATGGATACGCAGTATTTT.

The V gene is TRBV5-1, the J gene TRBJ2-5; 9 bases map to TRBD1. TRBJ2-7 explains the end of the DNA better; the J call may be wrong. This CDR3 has 14 amino acids. CDR1 is SGHRS, CDR2 YFSETQ, per germline. CDR3 residues: CASRDRGLSYEQYF. The DNA for the CDR3 is TGCGCCAGCAGGGACAGGGGACTTTCCTACGAGCAGTACTTC.

This clone was observed once. This chain joins TRBV19 and TRBJ1-2, with 9 bases fitting TRBD1. Germline CDR1 is LNHDA and CDR2 is SQIVND (reference sequence). This CDR3 comprises 14 residues. The J segment lost 7 bases and the V segment lost 7 bases, leaving 10 bases of the junction unmatched. CDR3 in amino acids: CASTPGQGSRGYTF. DNA of the CDR3: TGTGCCAGTACCCCGGGACAGGGATCGCGTGGCTACACCTTC.

The rearrangement uses TRBV11-3 and TRBJ1-1, with 8 bases that match TRBD1. J lost 4 bases, V lost 4 bases, and 5 bases had no gene match. This CDR3 is 14 amino acids long. Per the germline V gene, CDR1 is SGHNT and CDR2 is YENEEA. The CDR3 spells CASSSNRGTTEAFF. CDR3 DNA sequence: TGTGCCAGCAGCTCAAACAGGGGGACCACTGAAGCTTTCTTT.

The J gene is TRBJ1-1, the V gene TRBV7-2; a weak D match, TRBD1 (6 bases). Germline lookup yields CDR1 SGHTA and CDR2 FQGNSA. Trimming left V 1 base short and J 7 bases short, with 19 bases between. The CDR3 spans 16 residues. As DNA, the CDR3 is TGTGCCAGCAGCTTAGGGATCTTGCAGGGGACATATGAAGCTTTCTTT. Amino acids: CASSLGILQGTYEAFF.

This clone was seen more than once but under ten times. This chain links TRBV7-6 with TRBJ1-1, with 7 bases matching TRBD1. The CDR3 has 14 amino acids. CDR1 is SGHVS and CDR2 is FNYEAQ in the germline V gene. The J segment lost 3 bases and the V segment lost 1 base, leaving 2 bases of the junction unmatched. CDR3: CASSLEGGYTEAFF. CDR3 coding DNA: TGTGCCAGCAGCTTAGAAGGGGGCTACACTGAAGCTTTCTTT.

J is TRBJ2-1 and V is TRBV6-1, with a possible D match to TRBD1 (6 bases). The CDR3 extends over 14 amino acids. Germline values: CDR1 MNHNS, CDR2 SASEGT. Between the trimmed V and J ends, which lost 2 bases and 6 bases, there was a span of 11 bases. The CDR3 sequence: CASSERAGANEQFF. The CDR3 DNA is TGTGCCAGCAGTGAAAGGGCAGGGGCCAATGAGCAGTTCTTC.

The chain couples TRBV9 to TRBJ1-4; 8 nucleotides align to TRBD1. From germline, CDR1 is SGDLS and CDR2 YYNGEE. After removal of 0 bases from V and 4 bases from J, the junction contained 11 bases not matched to a gene. This CDR3 is built from 18 residues. Here the CDR3 reads CASSVGPEQGVYNEKLFF. CDR3 nucleotide sequence: TGTGCCAGCAGCGTAGGACCTGAACAGGGGGTCTATAATGAAAAACTGTTTTTT.

This clone came up a few times. The chain links TRBV7-9 to TRBJ1-2; 7 bases fit TRBD1. Germline V gene lookup returns CDR1 SEHNR and CDR2 FQNEAQ (reference sequence). The CDR3 sequence is 16 residues long. J was trimmed by 4 bases and V by 3 bases; bases with no gene match: 11. The CDR3 spells CASSFSSGRGSYGYTF. The CDR3 nucleotides are TGTGCCAGCAGCTTTAGTTCGGGCAGGGGGAGCTATGGCTACACCTTC.

The V call is TRBV7-2, the J call TRBJ2-1, with TRBD2 as a possible D gene (6 bases). V lost 0 bases to trimming and J lost 0 bases, with 9 bases between them. There are 16 residues in the CDR3. Germline V gives CDR1 SGHTA, CDR2 FQGNSA. The CDR3 DNA reads as TGTGCCAGCAGCTTAGCGGACGGGAGCTCCTACAATGAGCAGTTCTTC. This codes for CASSLADGSSYNEQFF.

This clone has only a few counts. The chain joins TRBV6-1 to TRBJ1-5; D gene unclear. V gave up 1 base and J gave up 4 bases, with 11 bases separating them. This CDR3 is built from 15 residues. Germline values: CDR1 MNHNS, CDR2 SASEGT. CDR3 nucleotide sequence: TGTGCCAGCAGTGAAGGAGGATACAAGAATCAGCCCCAGCATTTT. This translates into CASSEGGYKNQPQHF.

On this clone: The junction departs from germline at one end; a sequencing error may be responsible. V is TRBV19 and J is TRBJ1-5; the D is unclear. This CDR3 is built from 20 residues. Germline CDR1 and CDR2: LNHDA and SQIVND (reference sequence). CDR3 bases: TGTGCCAGCAGTATTCGGCGCGCCCCCCCGCCCCCGCGGGGAGGGCAGCCCCAGCATTTT. Translated: CASSIRRAPPPPRGGQPQHF. Combining the CDR3 with reference TRBV19 and TRBJ1-5 gives the whole variable domain DGGITQSPKYLFRKEGQNVTLSCEQNLNHDAMYWYRQDPGQGLRLIYYSQIVNDFQKGDIAEGYSVSREKKESFPLTVTSAQKNPTAFYLCASSIRRAPPPPRGGQPQHFGDGTRLSIL.

The chain carries TRBV11-2 and TRBJ2-5; 7 bases agree with TRBD1. V dropped 4 bases and J dropped 1; count of bases not matched to a gene: 3. Per the germline V gene, CDR1 is SGHAT and CDR2 is FQNNGV. The CDR3 has 14 residues. This chain's CDR3 is CASSSRQGQETQYF. The DNA for the CDR3 is TGTGCCAGCAGCTCGAGACAGGGCCAAGAGACCCAGTACTTC.

This clone was recorded only once. The chain employs TRBV28 and TRBJ1-1; TRBD1 might be the D (5 bases). The CDR3 extends over 12 amino acids. The V gene's germline CDR1 is MDHEN and CDR2 SYDVKM. V was cut by 5 bases and J by 3 bases, with 7 bases left in between. This CDR3 reads CASSRQHTEAFF. The CDR3 coding sequence is TGTGCCAGCAGTCGACAGCACACTGAAGCTTTCTTT.

This chain uses TRBV4-2 with TRBJ2-1; maybe TRBD2 (7 bases). Germline CDR1 and CDR2: LGHNA and YNFKEQ. The CDR3 extends over 16 amino acids. Trimming took off 4 bases at V and 4 bases at J, with 17 bases between the two ends. Here the CDR3 reads CASSLRGTTLYNEQFF. For the CDR3, the DNA is TGTGCCAGCAGCCTGAGGGGGACTACTCTTTACAATGAGCAGTTCTTC.

CDR3 DNA sequence: TGCGCCGGACAGGGTTGGGAGCAGTACTTC. Its protein product is CAGQGWEQYF. V and J are TRBV23-1 and TRBJ2-7; TRBD1 matches at 8 bases. TRBV23-1 is an ORF; its function is uncertain. V lost 11 bases and J lost 7; bases outside the gene matches: 4. This CDR3 is built from 10 residues.

The chain couples TRBV7-9 to TRBJ1-4; 7 nucleotides align to TRBD1. The CDR3 has 13 residues. Germline CDR1 is SEHNR and CDR2 is FQNEAQ (reference sequence). V lost 5 bases and J lost 7; bases outside the gene matches: 4. This CDR3 reads CASSTGQTEKLFF. The CDR3 DNA reads TGTGCCAGCAGCACGGGACAGACTGAAAAACTGTTTTTT.

Of note for this clone: The junction does not match germline at one end; this may be a read error. The chain uses TRBV6-5 and TRBJ2-1; weak D call: TRBD1 (5 bases). This CDR3 has 13 residues. Germline V CDR1 and CDR2: MNHEY, SVGAGI. The CDR3, as DNA: TGTGCCAGCAGTTCCGGTTGGGGCAATGAGCGGTTCTTC. Protein sequence: CASSSGWGNERFF.

This rearrangement joins TRBV5-1 to TRBJ2-3; tentatively, D is TRBD2 (6 bases). The CDR3 loop spans 15 amino acids. The V gene lost 4 bases and the J gene lost 0 bases, with 12 bases spanning the gap. The germline V gene has CDR1 SGHRS and CDR2 YFSETQ. CDR3 DNA: TGCGCCAGCAGCGGCCGCGGGGAGAGCACAGATACGCAGTATTTT. Its translation: CASSGRGESTDTQYF.

The V and J genes are TRBV10-2 and TRBJ2-7; TRBD1 matches 9 bases. The CDR3 runs 15 residues. The trim removed 3 bases at V and 3 bases at J, leaving 6 bases unmatched. CDR1 WSHSY and CDR2 SAAADI come from the germline V gene. In DNA, the CDR3 is TGCGCCAGCAGTGAAACCCCGGGACAGGGCTACGAGCAGTACTTC. The encoded protein is CASSETPGQGYEQYF.

Of note for this clone: The junction does not match germline at one end; this may be a read error. The chain is built from TRBV7-9 and TRBJ2-1; no clear D gene. The CDR3 covers 12 residues. Germline values: CDR1 SEHNR, CDR2 FQNEAQ (reference sequence). CDR3 sequence reads: CSSSATGNEQFF. The CDR3 DNA reads as TGTTCCAGCAGCGCGACGGGCAATGAGCAGTTCTTC.

CDR3 region: CASSLTSGGGGQYF. DNA of the CDR3: TGTGCCAGCAGCCTCACTAGCGGGGGGGGCGGGCAGTATTTT. The rearrangement links TRBV7-2 to TRBJ2-3; 13 bases agree with TRBD2. Germline V gene sequence: CDR1 SGHTA, CDR2 FQGNSA. The CDR3 spans 14 residues. The trim removed 5 bases at V and 11 bases at J, leaving 7 bases unmatched.